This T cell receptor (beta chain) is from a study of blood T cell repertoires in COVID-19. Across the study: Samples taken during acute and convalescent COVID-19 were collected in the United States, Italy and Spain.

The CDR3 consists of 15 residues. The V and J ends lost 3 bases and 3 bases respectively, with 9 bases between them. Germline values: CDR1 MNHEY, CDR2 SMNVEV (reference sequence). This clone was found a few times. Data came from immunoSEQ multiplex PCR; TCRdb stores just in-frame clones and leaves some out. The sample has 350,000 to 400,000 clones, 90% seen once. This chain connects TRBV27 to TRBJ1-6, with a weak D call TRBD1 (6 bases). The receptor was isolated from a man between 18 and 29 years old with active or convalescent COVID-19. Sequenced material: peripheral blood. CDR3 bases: TGTGCCAGCAGTTTGGGGGCACACTATAATTCACCCCTCCACTTT. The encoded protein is CASSLGAHYNSPLHF.